These 10 T cell receptor beta chains were sequenced from one sample in a study of T cell repertoires in cytomegalovirus infection (dated by TCRdb to about 2019). In light of the paper, this sample's treatment or condition label describes: in vitro stimulation with specific CMV peptide epitopes to enrich CMV-specific T cells. Sequencing was carried out with an Illumina HiSeq 1500. TCRdb trimmed public reads at Q25 via fastp, called clones via MiXCR and kept in-frame beta chains. Here each entry gathers all rows of one CDR3 protein and keeps the most common genes and DNA. Recorded for this sample are about 500,000 distinct CDR3 sequences; 30% to 40% of them occurred a single time. Clones ranked in the top ten supply 15% to 20% of the sample. The antigens of these receptors remain unknown. Sequences were derived from cultured PBMCs, sampled from culture after CMV antigen stimulation. Receptors were obtained from a human donor in good health (CMV status not recorded). Some clones in this sample may be carry-over from other donors' samples.

The chain combines TRBV7-2 with TRBJ2-7, with TRBD2 as a possible D gene (6 bases). The CDR3 is made up of 16 amino acids. The V and J ends lost 4 bases and 2 bases respectively, with 18 bases between them. Germline values: CDR1 SGHTA, CDR2 FQGNSA. The CDR3 loop is CASSSPRENPTYEQYF. The CDR3 region has the DNA TGTGCCAGCAGCTCCCCCCGGGAGAACCCTACCTACGAGCAGTACTTC.

This clonotype showed up many times. In nucleotides, the CDR3 is TGTGCCAGCAGTTACTCGAAGGGACAGTACTATGGCTACACCTTC. Translated, it gives CASSYSKGQYYGYTF. The chain is built from TRBV6-5 and TRBJ1-2; the match to TRBD1 covers 7 bases. This CDR3 is 15 amino acids long. Germline V gene sequence: CDR1 MNHEY, CDR2 SVGAGI. Trimming removed 0 bases from V and 3 bases from J; junction bases left unmatched: 4.

This clonotype was recorded a few times. This chain joins TRBV6-2 or TRBV6-3 and TRBJ2-3; TRBD1 matches 7 bases. Losses at the gene ends were 4 bases for V and 2 bases for J; bases not matched to a gene: 9. Germline CDR1 MNHEY, CDR2 SVGEGT. The CDR3 totals 16 residues. The CDR3 DNA is TGTGCCAGCAGTTGGGACAACAGGGGATACACAGATACGCAGTATTTT. It yields the protein CASSWDNRGYTDTQYF.

The V gene is TRBV6-6, the J gene TRBJ2-7; D assignment may be TRBD1 or TRBD2 (5 bases each). There are 13 residues in the CDR3. In germline, CDR1 is MNHNY, CDR2 SVGAGI (reference sequence). With 6 bases removed from V and 2 bases from J, the gap between germline ends came to 11 bases. CDR3: CASRVGATYEQYV. The CDR3 nucleotides are TGTGCCAGCAGGGTCGGGGCTACCTACGAGCAGTACGTC.

The CDR3 protein is CASSRTAGTEAFF. In nucleotides, the CDR3 is TGTGCCAGCTCACGCACAGCGGGAACTGAAGCTTTCTTT. The V and J genes are TRBV18 and TRBJ1-1; D unresolved. V was trimmed by 4 bases and J by 5 bases, leaving 11 bases between them. Germline CDR1 is KGHSH and CDR2 is LQKENI. The CDR3 contains 13 residues.

Turning to this clonotype: At one boundary the junction diverges from the germline segment, which might be a read error. V usage is TRBV7-8 and J usage is TRBJ1-5, with 11 bases matching TRBD1. Germline V CDR1 and CDR2: SGHVS, FQNEAQ. This CDR3 contains 16 residues. CDR3 sequence: CASSLGTGGHNQPQQF. CDR3 DNA sequence: TGTGCCAGCAGCCTAGGGACAGGGGGTCACAATCAGCCCCAGCAGTTT.

This clonotype was seen a few times. The chain recombines TRBV19 with TRBJ1-2; 8 nucleotides align to TRBD1. V lost 6 bases, J lost 2 bases, and 5 bases stayed unmatched. The CDR3 is made up of 14 amino acids. CDR1 LNHDA and CDR2 SQIVND come from the germline V gene (reference sequence). CDR3 region: CASRAYRGNYGYTF. In nucleotides, the CDR3 is TGTGCCAGTAGGGCATACAGGGGGAACTATGGCTACACCTTC.

This clonotype has only a few counts. The chain employs TRBV11-2 and TRBJ2-4; weak D call: TRBD1 (6 bases). The CDR3 extends over 15 amino acids. Per the germline V gene, CDR1 is SGHAT and CDR2 is FQNNGV. The V end lost 5 bases, the J end lost 0 bases, and 11 bases lay between the germline ends. The CDR3 protein is CASSPAGVAKNIQYF. CDR3 DNA: TGTGCCAGCAGCCCAGCAGGGGTAGCCAAAAACATTCAGTACTTC.

The chain combines TRBV29-1 with TRBJ2-7, with D tentatively TRBD1 (6 bases). This CDR3 has 13 residues. CDR1 and CDR2 from the germline V gene are SQVTM and ANQGSEA. V lost 4 bases to trimming and J lost 7 bases, with 17 bases between them. The CDR3 DNA sequence: TGCAGCGTTGCTACAGGGTCAACTTGGGAGCAGTACTTC. This translates into CSVATGSTWEQYF.

The V gene is TRBV6-2 or TRBV6-3, the J gene TRBJ2-1; TRBD1 is a possible D gene (6 bases). In germline, CDR1 is MNHEY, CDR2 SVGEGT. Trimming shortened V by 5 bases and J by 9 bases, and 11 bases separated the two germline ends. This CDR3 comprises 12 residues. The CDR3 protein is CASSRDRPEQFF. The CDR3 coding sequence is TGTGCCAGCAGTAGAGACAGGCCTGAGCAGTTCTTC.